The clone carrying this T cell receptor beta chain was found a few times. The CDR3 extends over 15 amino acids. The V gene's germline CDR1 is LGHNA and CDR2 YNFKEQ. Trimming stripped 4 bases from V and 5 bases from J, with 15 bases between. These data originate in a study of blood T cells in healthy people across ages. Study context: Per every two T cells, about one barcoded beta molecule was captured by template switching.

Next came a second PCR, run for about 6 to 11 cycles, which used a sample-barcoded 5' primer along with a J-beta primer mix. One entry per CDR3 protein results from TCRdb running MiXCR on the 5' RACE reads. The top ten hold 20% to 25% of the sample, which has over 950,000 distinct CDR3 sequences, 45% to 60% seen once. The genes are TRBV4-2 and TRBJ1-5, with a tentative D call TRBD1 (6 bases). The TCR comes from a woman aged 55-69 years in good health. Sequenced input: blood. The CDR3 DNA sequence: TGTGCCAGCAGCCTAGGACAGATCGGCTATCAGCCCCAGCATTTT. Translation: CASSLGQIGYQPQHF.